Listed here are 5 T cell receptor beta chains from one sample, sequenced in a study of Graves' ophthalmopathy and Graves' hyperthyroidism. RNA transcripts were the source from which TCR beta CDR3 regions were amplified. Second-round multiplex PCR came after a first-round RT-PCR that employed HTBI primers. TCRdb ran MiXCR on the multiplex PCR reads and lists one entry per CDR3 protein. This table holds roughly 400,000 distinct CDR3 sequences, roughly a sixth found once. The sequencing sample was made of peripheral blood. The receptors were gathered from an adult woman with stable Graves' hyperthyroidism.

This clonotype was observed at least ten times. V and J are TRBV5-1 and TRBJ1-2, with D unresolved. Between the trimmed V and J ends, which lost 4 bases and 0 bases, there was a span of 16 bases. In germline, CDR1 is SGHRS, CDR2 YFSETQ. This CDR3 is 16 amino acids long. The CDR3 nucleotides read TGCGCCAGCAGCCCCCTGGGCGGGATAGCTAACTATGGCTACACCTTC. Translated, it gives CASSPLGGIANYGYTF.

The CDR3 DNA reads TGTGCCAGCAGTCTACTAGCGCACGAGACCCAGTACTTC. It specifies CASSLLAHETQYF. The chain employs TRBV6-5 and TRBJ2-5; 7 bases fit TRBD2. Per the germline V gene, CDR1 is MNHEY and CDR2 is SVGAGI. This CDR3 has 13 amino acids. Trimming took 5 bases from V and 5 from J; bases not matched to a gene: 5.

This clonotype came up many times. The CDR3 spells CASSLIGNTIYF. The CDR3 DNA is TGTGCCAGCAGCTTAATAGGAAACACCATATATTTT. The rearrangement joins TRBV7-8 to TRBJ1-3; D gene uncertain. Trimming removed 2 bases from V and 4 bases from J, with 3 bases in between. This CDR3 spans 12 amino acids. CDR1 SGHVS and CDR2 FQNEAQ come from the germline V gene.

The sample holds many counts of this clonotype. The chain joins TRBV10-2 to TRBJ1-5; D remains unclear. Trimming took off 2 bases at V and 3 bases at J, with 2 bases between the two ends. The CDR3 loop spans 12 amino acids. Germline V gives CDR1 WSHSY, CDR2 SAAADI. CDR3 sequence: CASSEPNQPQHF. The CDR3 DNA is TGCGCCAGCAGTGAGCCCAATCAGCCCCAGCATTTT.

This clonotype was picked up a small number of times. The rearrangement joins TRBV2 to TRBJ2-5, with D maybe TRBD1 (6 bases). V gave up 6 bases and J gave up 3 bases, with 11 bases separating them. The germline V gene encodes CDR1 SNHLY and CDR2 FYNNEI. The CDR3 spans 13 residues. DNA for the CDR3: TGTGCCAGCAGGGCCGGGACAAAAGAGACCCAGTACTTC. This codes for CASRAGTKETQYF.